This T cell receptor (beta chain) is from a study of blood T cell repertoires in COVID-19. Deletions cut 4 bases from V and 2 bases from J, with 3 bases between. CDR3 length: 12 amino acids. Germline lookup yields CDR1 SGHAT and CDR2 FQNNGV. Assay used: immunoSEQ multiplex PCR; TCRdb lists only in-frame clones, some missing. Here the sample spans 350,000 or so clones, approximately 89% being singletons. The chain has TRBV11-2 and TRBJ1-5; D is unclear. The sequence was collected from a woman in her sixties with COVID-19, enrolled during active disease. The sample consisted of peripheral blood. The CDR3 sequence: CASSSGNQPQHF. For the CDR3, the DNA is TGTGCCAGCAGCTCGGGCAATCAGCCCCAGCATTTT.